This T cell receptor beta chain appears in the sequencing data of a study of blood T cell repertoires in COVID-19. For the study at large: COVID-19 samples collected from the United States, Italy and Spain covered acute and convalescent phases. PBMCs, B-cell-depleted T cells, or T cells were the source of the cDNA or gDNA that made up the material.

Only in-frame clones appear in the TCRdb table, and some are missing; sequencing was by immunoSEQ multiplex PCR. The sample includes approximately 270,000 clones, approximately 80% seen only once; the top ten take about 8.1%. The sequencing sample was made of peripheral blood. The origin of this receptor is a man aged 80 or over with acute or convalescent COVID-19.

The CDR3 sequence: CASGTQRAQYF. The CDR3 DNA sequence: TGTGCCAGCGGGACTCAGCGGGCCCAGTACTTC. V and J are TRBV28 and TRBJ2-5; TRBD2 might be the D (6 bases). Trimming removed 8 bases at V and 9 bases at J, with 13 bases between. The CDR3 loop spans 11 amino acids. The germline V gene has CDR1 MDHEN and CDR2 SYDVKM.